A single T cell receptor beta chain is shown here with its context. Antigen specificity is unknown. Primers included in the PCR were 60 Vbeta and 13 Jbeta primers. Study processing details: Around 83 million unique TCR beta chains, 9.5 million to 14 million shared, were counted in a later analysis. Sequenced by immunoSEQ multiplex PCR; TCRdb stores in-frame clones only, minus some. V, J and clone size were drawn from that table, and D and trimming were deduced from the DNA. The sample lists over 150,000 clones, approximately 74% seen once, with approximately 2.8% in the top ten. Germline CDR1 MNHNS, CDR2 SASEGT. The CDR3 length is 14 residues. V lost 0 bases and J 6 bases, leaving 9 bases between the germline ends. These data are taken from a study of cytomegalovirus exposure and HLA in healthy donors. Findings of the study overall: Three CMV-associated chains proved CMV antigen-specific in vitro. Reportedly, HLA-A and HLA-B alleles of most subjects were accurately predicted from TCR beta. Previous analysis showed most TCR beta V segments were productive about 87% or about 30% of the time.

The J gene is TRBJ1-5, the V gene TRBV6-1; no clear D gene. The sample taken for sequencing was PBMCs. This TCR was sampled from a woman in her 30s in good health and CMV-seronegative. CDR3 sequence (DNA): TGTGCCAGCAGTGAAGCGCGAAGCGCTCAGCCCCAGCATTTT. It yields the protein CASSEARSAQPQHF.